The following is a T cell receptor beta chain sequence with its context. As yet, its antigen is unknown. The CDR3 has 14 residues. Trimming stripped 1 base from V and 6 bases from J, with 12 bases between. In germline, CDR1 is SGHVS, CDR2 FNYEAQ. The data originate from a study of cytomegalovirus exposure and HLA in healthy donors. General observations from the study: The likely explanation for a cluster of highly shared sequence variants was sequencing artifact.

It was with 60 Vbeta and 13 Jbeta primers that the PCR ran. The protocol was immunoSEQ multiplex PCR, while the TCRdb copy is restricted to in-frame clones and leaves out a portion. The profile shows about 200,000 clones, approximately 82% of them singletons. The clonotype was recovered from a young man in good health and CMV-seronegative. The sequenced sample consisted of PBMCs. The gene calls are TRBV7-6 and TRBJ1-2, with D maybe TRBD1 (5 bases). CDR3 region: CASSLGAGQDGYTF. CDR3 nucleotides: TGTGCCAGCAGCTTAGGAGCAGGGCAGGATGGCTACACCTTC.